The clone carrying this T cell receptor beta chain was detected a few times. Its matching antigen is unknown. Germline-derived CDR1 and CDR2 are SNHLY and FYNNEI. Between the trimmed V and J ends, which lost 8 bases and 10 bases, there was a span of 14 bases. This CDR3 has 11 amino acids. The entry originates in a study of a mutant IDH1 vaccine in newly diagnosed glioma. Study-level information: Visit V12 happened at week 35; visit V13 happened at week 47.

Indicated time point: week 47, end of study. Each dose delivered 300 ug of mutant IDH1 20-mer peptide subcutaneously with imiquimod. This table comes from immunoSEQ multiplex PCR, and its TCRdb copy is limited to in-frame clones, with some not included. The data show more than 30,000 clones, roughly 84% seen once. Material: PBMCs, obtained from a glioma patient whose treatment included an IDH1 peptide vaccine. This receptor was identified in a man aged 30 to 39 with glioma. The rearrangement links TRBV2 to TRBJ1-1; D might be TRBD1 (5 bases). The CDR3 sequence: CASGGGGGAFF. CDR3 sequence (DNA): TGTGCCAGCGGTGGGGGGGGAGGAGCTTTCTTT.